This T cell receptor (beta chain) was profiled in a study of PD-L1 blockade in urothelial cancer. Study-level information: A median about 140,000 T cells were found in blood samples. Findings of the study overall: Patients with durable benefit had greater blood expansion of tumor-associated TCR clones 3 weeks into treatment. In blood sampled pretreatment, TCR clonality below the median predicted better survival.

The time point was: pretreatment peripheral blood. Synthetic templates analogous to TCR were spiked into all PCRs individually. Profiling relied on immunoSEQ multiplex PCR, and the TCRdb table lists in-frame clones only, not all of them. Of about 30,000 clones listed, 75% to 90% are singletons. Germline V CDR1 and CDR2: SEHNR, FQNEAQ (reference sequence). Trimming removed 1 base from V and 4 bases from J, with 4 bases in between. The CDR3 contains 12 residues. This clone has a single count. Its antigen is currently unknown. The sequence derives from a man in his 60s with urothelial cancer. The specimen was PBMCs, collected around atezolizumab (anti-PD-L1) treatment. The chain combines TRBV7-9 with TRBJ2-5; no definite D call. The CDR3 coding sequence is TGTGCCAGCAGCTTAGGACTAGAGACCCAGTACTTC. It yields the protein CASSLGLETQYF. Full variable domain (missing parts from reference TRBV7-9 and TRBJ2-5): DTGVSQNPRHKITKRGQNVTFRCDPISEHNRLYWYRQTLGQGPEFLTYFQNEAQLEKSRLLSDRFSAERPKGSFSTLEIQRTEQGDSAMYLCASSLGLETQYFGPGTRLLVL.